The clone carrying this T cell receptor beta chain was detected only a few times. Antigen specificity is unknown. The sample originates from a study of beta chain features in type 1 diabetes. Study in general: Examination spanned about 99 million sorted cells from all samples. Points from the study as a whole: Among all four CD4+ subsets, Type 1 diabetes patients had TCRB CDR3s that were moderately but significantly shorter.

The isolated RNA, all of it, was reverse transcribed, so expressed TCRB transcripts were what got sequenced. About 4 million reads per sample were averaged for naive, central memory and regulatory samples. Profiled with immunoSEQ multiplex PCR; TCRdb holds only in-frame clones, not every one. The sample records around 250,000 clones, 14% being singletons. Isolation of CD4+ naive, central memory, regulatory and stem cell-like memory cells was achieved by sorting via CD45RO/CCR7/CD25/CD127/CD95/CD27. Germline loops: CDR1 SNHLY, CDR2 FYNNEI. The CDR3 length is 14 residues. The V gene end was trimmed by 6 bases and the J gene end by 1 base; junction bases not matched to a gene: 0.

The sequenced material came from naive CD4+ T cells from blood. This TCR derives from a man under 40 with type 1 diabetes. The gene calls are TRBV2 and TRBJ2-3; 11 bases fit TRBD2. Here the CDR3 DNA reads TGTGCCAGCAGGGGACTAGCGGGCACAGATACGCAGTATTTT. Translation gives CASRGLAGTDTQYF.